The following is a TCR beta chain sequence with its context. Its antigen is currently unknown. The sample originates from a study of T cell responses to AZD1222 COVID-19 vaccine. Whole-study findings and limits: At study baseline, merely five or six AZD1222 recipients were seropositive. White British donors predominated, females outnumbered males, and clonal diversity was possibly underestimated.

V was pared by 3 bases and J by 0 bases, with 9 bases between. The CDR3 covers 15 residues. Looked up from germline, CDR1 is KGHSH and CDR2 is LQKENI. The data were produced by immunoSEQ multiplex PCR, yet TCRdb's version contains in-frame clones alone and is incomplete. This sample has over 150,000 clones, with about 87% found just once. The V gene is TRBV18, the J gene TRBJ1-5; the D gene is possibly TRBD1 (5 bases). The TCR sequence derives from an adult in good health. The specimen was peripheral blood, collected on day 0 of AZD1222 vaccination. DNA of the CDR3: TGTGCCAGCTCACCTCGGGGGGATAGCAATCAGCCCCAGCATTTT. As protein: CASSPRGDSNQPQHF.